This TCR beta chain was recovered during a study of blood T cell repertoires in COVID-19. On the study more broadly: Sample material is recorded as cDNA or gDNA derived from T cells, B-cell-depleted T cells, or PBMCs.

Measured with immunoSEQ multiplex PCR; TCRdb has only the in-frame clones, and not every one. The sample includes 150,000 to 200,000 clones, around nine tenths seen only once; the top ten take around 12%. One Seattle source followed patients from active infection through their disease course. The sequence came from a woman between 70 and 85 years old with COVID-19, enrolled during active disease. Source material: peripheral blood.

The CDR3, as DNA: TGTGCCAGCAGCTTGGCAGCTTGGACTCTGAATTCACCCCTCCACTTT. Amino acid sequence: CASSLAAWTLNSPLHF. The V call is TRBV7-8, the J call TRBJ1-6; D uncertain. Germline CDR1 SGHVS, CDR2 FQNEAQ. The V and J ends lost 3 bases and 7 bases respectively, with 16 bases between them. The CDR3 consists of 16 residues.